The clone carrying this T cell receptor (beta chain) showed up just a few times. This specimen comes from a study of T cell repertoires in cytomegalovirus infection. TCRdb ran MiXCR on the reads and lists one entry per CDR3 protein. Among around 530,000 distinct CDR3 sequences listed, 16% were seen once. The CDR3 is made up of 17 amino acids. V was pared by 5 bases and J by 4 bases, with 21 bases between. CDR1 and CDR2 from the germline V gene are MNHNY and SVGAGI (reference sequence). This TCR derives from a human donor in good health (CMV status not recorded). Some clones in this sample may be carry-over from other donors' samples. The chain has TRBV6-6 and TRBJ1-3, with D possibly being TRBD1 (5 bases). Sample: CD8+ T cells from PBMCs. In DNA form, the CDR3 reads TGTGCCAGCAGTCTAACCGCAGGGTCGGGGTTGGGAAACACCATATATTTT. Amino acids: CASSLTAGSGLGNTIYF.